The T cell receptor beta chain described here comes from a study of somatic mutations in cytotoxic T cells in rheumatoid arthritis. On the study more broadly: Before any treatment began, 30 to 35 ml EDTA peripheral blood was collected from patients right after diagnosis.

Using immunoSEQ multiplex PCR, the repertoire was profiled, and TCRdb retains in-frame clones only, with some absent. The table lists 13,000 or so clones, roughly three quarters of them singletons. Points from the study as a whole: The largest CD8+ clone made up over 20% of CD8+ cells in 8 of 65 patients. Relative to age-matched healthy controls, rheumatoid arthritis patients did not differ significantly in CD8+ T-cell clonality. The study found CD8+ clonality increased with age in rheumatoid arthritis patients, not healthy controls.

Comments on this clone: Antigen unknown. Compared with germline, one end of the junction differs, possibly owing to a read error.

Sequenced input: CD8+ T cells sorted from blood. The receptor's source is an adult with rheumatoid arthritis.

The CDR3 reads CASSLRLPGTGGAASF. The CDR3 DNA reads as TGTGCCAGCAGTCTCCGGCTCCCCGGGACAGGGGGCGCGGCTTCCTTC. The chain employs TRBV28 and TRBJ1-2; 12 bases fit TRBD1. This CDR3 spans 16 amino acids. Germline CDR1 is MDHEN and CDR2 is SYDVKM.